This T cell receptor (beta chain) emerged from a study of vaccination effects on CD4 cells after COVID-19. As for the study in general: Before sequencing took place, the ViraFEST assay used viral peptide pools to expand antigen-specific CD4+ T cells.

Following 10 days of culture, CD4+ T cells were isolated. Two doses of BNT162b2 or mRNA-1273 vaccine were administered to participants. Prior SARS-CoV-2 infection was absent in the vaccine recipients, as shown by negative nucleocapsid antibodies. Researchers swapped half the medium for IL-2 medium on both days 3 and 7. The study, taken as a whole, reports: Convalescent patients numbered few in the study; early post-infection timepoints were missing entirely.

TCRdb's table, derived via immunoSEQ multiplex PCR, lists solely in-frame clones and lacks some. The sample holds tens of thousands of clones, roughly 81% seen once. Of note for this clone: Its specificity is unknown.

CDR3 length: 17 residues. The source material was CD4+ T cells from PBMCs cultured without peptide, sampled after COVID-19 vaccination. This clonotype was obtained from a human donor who received a COVID-19 vaccine. This chain joins TRBV21-1 and TRBJ2-5; the table's TRBD2 call for D was not verified on the DNA. TRBV21-1 is listed as a pseudogene. CDR3: CASSKPKWAGIQETQYF. Written as DNA, the CDR3 is TGTGCCAGCAGCAAACCCAAATGGGCGGGTATCCAAGAGACCCAGTACTTC.